These 32 T cell receptor beta chains share one sample of origin, sequenced in a study of CD4 T cells in relation to SARS-CoV-2 and coronaviruses. The unexposed donors gave CD4+ T cells in about 2011-2019, prior to COVID-19. This table comes from immunoSEQ multiplex PCR, and its TCRdb copy is limited to in-frame clones, with some not included. The table includes 55,000 to 70,000 clones, roughly 93% detected once. Material: naive CD4+ T cells from PBMCs. Subset given: naive CD4+ T cells isolated by negative enrichment. The receptors derive from a human donor in good health.

This sequence joins TRBV7-2 and TRBJ2-3; TRBD1 matches 7 bases. After removal of 4 bases from V and 8 bases from J, the junction contained 3 bases not matched to a gene. CDR3 length equals 12 residues. Germline-derived CDR1 and CDR2 are SGHTA and FQGNSA. CDR3 sequence: CASSSGGGTQYF. In DNA form, the CDR3 reads TGTGCCAGCAGCTCAGGGGGTGGTACGCAGTATTTT.

CDR3 region: CASSFRTSGYNEQFF. The CDR3 region has the DNA TGTGCCAGCAGCTTTCGGACTAGCGGTTACAATGAGCAGTTCTTC. The chain employs TRBV7-9 and TRBJ2-1; 10 bases are shared with TRBD2. The CDR3 runs 15 residues. The junction had 3 bases not matched to a gene; V was cut back by 3 bases and J by 4 bases. The germline CDR1 and CDR2 sequences are SEHNR and FQNEAQ (reference sequence).

J is TRBJ2-7 and V is TRBV27; perhaps D is TRBD1 or TRBD2 (5 bases each). V was pared by 6 bases and J by 0 bases, with 15 bases between. This CDR3 spans 15 amino acids. Germline values: CDR1 MNHEY, CDR2 SMNVEV (reference sequence). Here the CDR3 DNA reads TGTGCCAGCAGCCCCTGGGGACGGAGCTCCTACGAGCAGTACTTC. As protein: CASSPWGRSSYEQYF.

The chain combines TRBV11-2 with TRBJ2-2; D may be TRBD1 (6 bases). This CDR3 spans 15 amino acids. Trimming removed 4 bases at V and 1 base at J, with 10 bases between. Germline CDR1 SGHAT, CDR2 FQNNGV. CDR3: CASSSLGQNTGELFF. The CDR3 DNA follows: TGTGCCAGCAGCTCATTGGGACAGAACACCGGGGAGCTGTTTTTT.

This chain uses TRBV5-6 with TRBJ1-1, with D possibly TRBD1 on 6 matching bases. Germline V gene lookup returns CDR1 SGHDT and CDR2 YYEEEE. V was trimmed by 4 bases and J by 6 bases, leaving 22 bases between them. There are 16 residues in the CDR3. CDR3 sequence reads: CASSPLATGKGAEAFF. The CDR3, as DNA: TGTGCCAGCAGCCCCCTCGCCACAGGGAAGGGCGCTGAAGCTTTCTTT.

This clone was observed a few times. The CDR3 loop is CASTKRSPLHF. The CDR3 nucleotides read TGTGCCAGCACAAAAAGGTCACCCCTCCACTTT. The rearrangement joins TRBV7-2 to TRBJ1-6; D not resolved. The CDR3 runs 11 residues. The V end was cut by 7 bases, the J end by 10 bases, with 8 bases between. Germline values: CDR1 SGHTA, CDR2 FQGNSA.

This clone occurred a few times. The same CDR3 arises from other DNA sequences in this sample as well. The gene calls are TRBV18 and TRBJ2-5, with TRBD1 matching over 9 bases. CDR3 length: 14 amino acids. V gave up 2 bases and J gave up 5 bases; unmatched junction bases: 3. Germline V gene data show CDR1 as KGHSH and CDR2 as LQKENI. The CDR3 bases are TGTGCCAGCTCACCAACAGGGGGCGGGGAGACCCAGTACTTC. Residues: CASSPTGGGETQYF.

This clone was seen a few times. This sequence joins TRBV30 and TRBJ2-2; D uncertain. CDR1 is GTSNPN, CDR2 SVGIG, per germline (reference sequence). The CDR3 spans 13 residues. Trimming left V 2 bases short and J 5 bases short, with 9 bases between. CDR3 nucleotides: TGTGCCTGGAGTAAGTCCGGAACCGGGGAGCTGTTTTTT. Protein: CAWSKSGTGELFF.

V is TRBV6-5 and J is TRBJ2-3; TRBD2 is a possible D gene (5 bases). Germline V gene sequence: CDR1 MNHEY, CDR2 SVGAGI. The CDR3 is made up of 14 amino acids. V shed 2 bases and J shed 3 bases, with 9 bases lying between them. Written as DNA, the CDR3 is TGTGCCAGCAGTTACGGACTGTCGACAGATACGCAGTATTTT. Translation: CASSYGLSTDTQYF.

This chain uses TRBV20-1 with TRBJ2-5; 7 bases fit TRBD1. CDR1 and CDR2 (germline): DFQATT, SNEGSKA (reference sequence). CDR3 length: 15 residues. V gave up 3 bases and J gave up 0 bases; unmatched junction bases: 7. CDR3 loop: CSASGRTGHQETQYF. CDR3 coding DNA: TGCAGTGCTAGTGGTAGGACAGGTCACCAAGAGACCCAGTACTTC.

This sequence joins TRBV7-9 and TRBJ2-3; weak D call: TRBD1 (6 bases). The germline CDR1 and CDR2 sequences are SEHNR and FQNEAQ (reference sequence). Trimming shortened V by 4 bases and J by 0 bases, and 14 bases separated the two germline ends. The CDR3 covers 16 residues. The CDR3 sequence is CASSSSTGHSTDTQYF. The CDR3 DNA follows: TGTGCCAGCAGCTCCTCTACGGGACATAGCACAGATACGCAGTATTTT.

This chain joins TRBV7-2 and TRBJ2-7; a possible D gene is TRBD1 (6 bases). The CDR3 consists of 17 residues. Per the germline V gene, CDR1 is SGHTA and CDR2 is FQGNSA. The germline V and J ends were trimmed by 4 bases and 0 bases, with 19 bases remaining between them. Written as DNA, the CDR3 is TGTGCCAGCAGCTCGCGTAAACAGGGTCCTAGCTCCTACGAGCAGTACTTC. It yields the protein CASSSRKQGPSSYEQYF.

The chain uses TRBV5-4 and TRBJ2-7; TRBD1 agrees at 9 bases. The ends lost 1 base at V and 4 bases at J; junction bases unmatched: 3. The CDR3 is 14 residues long. Germline V gene data show CDR1 as SGHNT and CDR2 as YYREEE (reference sequence). CDR3 nucleotide sequence: TGTGCCAGCAGCTTGCCGGGACAGGGTTACGAGCAGTACTTC. This sequence encodes CASSLPGQGYEQYF.

The chain combines TRBV19 with TRBJ1-1; perhaps TRBD1 as D (6 bases). The CDR3 is 14 residues long. Germline V CDR1 and CDR2: LNHDA, SQIVND (reference sequence). V gave up 3 bases and J gave up 0 bases, with 8 bases separating them. CDR3 nucleotides: TGTGCCAGTAGTATTACAGGGATGAACACTGAAGCTTTCTTT. Its protein is CASSITGMNTEAFF. The whole variable domain, filled in from reference TRBV19 and TRBJ1-1, reads DGGITQSPKYLFRKEGQNVTLSCEQNLNHDAMYWYRQDPGQGLRLIYYSQIVNDFQKGDIAEGYSVSREKKESFPLTVTSAQKNPTAFYLCASSITGMNTEAFFGQGTRLTVV.

This clone came up a few times. Because the CDR3's place on the DNA is in doubt, the DNA is left out and the CDR3 is given as listed by TCRdb. The CDR3 region is CASSSSTGFQETQYF. The chain recombines TRBV25-1 with TRBJ2-5; the table's D call of TRBD1 was not tested on the DNA. The germline gives CDR1 MGHDK, CDR2 SYGVNS. The CDR3 comprises 15 residues, both ends counted.

Only a few counts were recorded for this clone. This chain uses TRBV3-1 (or the pseudogene TRBV3-2) with TRBJ1-6; tentatively, D is TRBD1 (5 bases). This CDR3 is built from 15 residues. Per germline, CDR1 LGHDT and CDR2 YNNKEL (reference sequence). V was cut by 4 bases and J by 5 bases, with 12 bases left in between. For the CDR3, the DNA is TGTGCCAGCAGCCCGGTACAGGAGAATAATTCACCCCTCCACTTT. This sequence encodes CASSPVQENNSPLHF.

V gene TRBV7-9 combines with J gene TRBJ2-1, with 7 bases that match TRBD2. After removal of 7 bases from V and 4 bases from J, the junction contained 16 bases not matched to a gene. CDR3 length equals 17 residues. Germline-derived CDR1 and CDR2 are SEHNR and FQNEAQ (reference sequence). The DNA of the CDR3 is TGTGCCAGCATCACTGACGGGGGGAGCGGGACGTACAATGAGCAGTTCTTC. Residues: CASITDGGSGTYNEQFF.

The chain joins TRBV3-1 (or the pseudogene TRBV3-2) to TRBJ2-5; 10 nucleotides agree with TRBD1. Germline lookup yields CDR1 LGHDT and CDR2 YNNKEL (reference sequence). The V and J ends lost 4 bases and 4 bases, in that order; junction bases with no gene match: 18. The CDR3 covers 19 residues. The DNA for the CDR3 is TGTGCCAGCAGCCTCCGCCTGGTAGTCGGGACAGGGGCCCGAGAGACCCAGTACTTC. This gives the protein CASSLRLVVGTGARETQYF.

A few counts support this clone. The J gene is TRBJ1-1, the V gene TRBV6-4; unclear D gene. This CDR3 contains 15 residues. The germline V and J ends were trimmed by 4 bases and 4 bases, with 16 bases remaining between them. Per germline, CDR1 MRHNA and CDR2 SNTAGT. DNA of the CDR3: TGTGCCAGCAGTGTCGAGGGAGAGGTAGGCACTGAAGCTTTCTTT. This encodes CASSVEGEVGTEAFF.

The chain links TRBV2 to TRBJ1-1, with 7 nucleotides matching TRBD1. Germline CDR1 is SNHLY and CDR2 is FYNNEI. V was pared by 4 bases and J by 1 base, with 3 bases of the junction left unmatched. This CDR3 contains 14 residues. Here the CDR3 DNA reads TGTGCCAGCAGTGCCAGGACAGGGAACACTGAAGCTTTCTTT. Its translation is CASSARTGNTEAFF.

This chain joins TRBV4-2 and TRBJ2-1, with D tentatively TRBD2 (5 bases). CDR3 size: 20 residues. The ends were cut back, 2 bases at V and 0 bases at J, with 23 bases in the middle. Germline CDR1 is LGHNA and CDR2 is YNFKEQ. CDR3 region: CASSQTSGADSWSSYNEQFF. DNA for the CDR3: TGTGCCAGCAGCCAAACGAGCGGAGCCGACTCCTGGAGCTCCTACAATGAGCAGTTCTTC.

The chain links TRBV28 to TRBJ1-4; 8 nucleotides match TRBD1. Germline lookup yields CDR1 MDHEN and CDR2 SYDVKM. This CDR3 comprises 13 residues. Losses at the gene ends were 8 bases for V and 7 bases for J; bases not matched to a gene: 6. CDR3 protein: CASGDRLFEKLFF. The CDR3 DNA sequence: TGTGCCAGCGGGGACAGGTTGTTTGAAAAACTGTTTTTT.

In DNA form, the CDR3 reads TGTGCCAGCAGTTTGTTCCGTGAAGCTTTCTTT. Its protein product is CASSLFREAFF. The chain uses TRBV12-3 or TRBV12-4 and TRBJ1-1; D not certain. V shed 3 bases and J shed 7 bases, with 6 bases lying between them. The length of the CDR3 is 11 residues.

The V and J genes are TRBV11-3 and TRBJ1-1; D not certain. Trimming removed 5 bases from V and 0 bases from J, with 10 bases in between. The CDR3 length is 14 residues. Germline lookup yields CDR1 SGHNT and CDR2 YENEEA. CDR3 sequence: CASSPGRMNTEAFF. Written as DNA, the CDR3 is TGTGCCAGCAGCCCCGGAAGAATGAACACTGAAGCTTTCTTT.

The chain is built from TRBV11-3 and TRBJ2-1; 7 bases agree with TRBD2. V trimming: 2 bases; J trimming: 8 bases; junction bases outside the gene matches: 12. There are 16 residues in the CDR3. Germline V CDR1 and CDR2: SGHNT, YENEEA. CDR3 loop: CASSLWAGVSPHEQFF. CDR3 DNA sequence: TGTGCCAGCAGCTTATGGGCGGGAGTCTCCCCCCATGAGCAGTTCTTC. The complete variable domain, with remaining parts taken from reference TRBV11-3 and TRBJ2-1, reads EAGVVQSPRYKIIEKKQPVAFWCNPISGHNTLYWYLQNLGQGPELLIRYENEEAVDDSQLPKDRFSAERLKGVDSTLKIQPAELGDSAVYLCASSLWAGVSPHEQFFGPGTRLTVL.

The chain carries TRBV10-3 and TRBJ2-5; tentatively, D is TRBD1 (6 bases). Trimming removed 6 bases from V and 1 base from J, with 12 bases in between. This CDR3 has 14 amino acids. In germline, CDR1 is ENHRY, CDR2 SYGVKD. CDR3 sequence reads: CAISTGQTQETQYF. CDR3 DNA: TGTGCCATCAGCACTGGACAGACCCAAGAGACCCAGTACTTC.

V gene TRBV6-5 combines with J gene TRBJ2-7; unclear D gene. Germline V gives CDR1 MNHEY, CDR2 SVGAGI. CDR3 size: 13 residues. V lost 5 bases to trimming and J lost 2 bases, with 10 bases between them. CDR3 bases: TGTGCCAGCAGTCGGACGGTACCCTACGAGCAGTACTTC. Its translation is CASSRTVPYEQYF.

The CDR3 here is CASSLVQGHEQYF. The CDR3 coding sequence is TGTGCCAGCAGTTTAGTGCAGGGTCACGAGCAGTACTTC. The chain is built from TRBV12-3 or TRBV12-4 and TRBJ2-7, with D maybe TRBD1 (5 bases). This CDR3 is 13 amino acids long. Trimming took off 1 base at V and 5 bases at J, with 9 bases between the two ends.

This sequence joins TRBV2 and TRBJ2-7; 9 nucleotides match TRBD1. The germline V gene has CDR1 SNHLY and CDR2 FYNNEI. Trimming removed 5 bases from V and 5 bases from J; junction bases left unmatched: 10. CDR3 length: 15 residues. CDR3 sequence (DNA): TGTGCCAGCAGTAGGGACAGGGTAATGGTGAACGAGCAGTACTTC. Translated: CASSRDRVMVNEQYF.

This chain connects TRBV5-1 to TRBJ1-1, with D possibly being TRBD1 (5 bases). This CDR3 contains 15 residues. V lost 2 bases, J lost 6 bases, and 17 bases lay in between. CDR1 and CDR2 (germline): SGHRS, YFSETQ. CDR3 coding DNA: TGCGCCAGCAGCTTTGGGGGGGTGAGGTACGCTGAAGCTTTCTTT. This translates into CASSFGGVRYAEAFF.

The V gene is TRBV5-1, the J gene TRBJ2-2; D is ambiguous. Trimming removed 0 bases from V and 5 bases from J, with 5 bases in between. The CDR3 spans 13 residues. Looked up from germline, CDR1 is SGHRS and CDR2 is YFSETQ. CDR3 bases: TGCGCCAGCAGCTTGGCTGGTACCGGGGAGCTGTTTTTT. Amino acids: CASSLAGTGELFF.

The chain links TRBV5-4 to TRBJ2-7; TRBD1 might be the D (5 bases). Germline V gene sequence: CDR1 SGHNT, CDR2 YYREEE (reference sequence). The CDR3 totals 13 residues. V lost 6 bases and J 6 bases, leaving 16 bases between the germline ends. CDR3 sequence reads: CASKVGRVAEQYF. Written as DNA, the CDR3 is TGTGCCAGCAAAGTGGGCAGGGTGGCCGAGCAGTACTTC.